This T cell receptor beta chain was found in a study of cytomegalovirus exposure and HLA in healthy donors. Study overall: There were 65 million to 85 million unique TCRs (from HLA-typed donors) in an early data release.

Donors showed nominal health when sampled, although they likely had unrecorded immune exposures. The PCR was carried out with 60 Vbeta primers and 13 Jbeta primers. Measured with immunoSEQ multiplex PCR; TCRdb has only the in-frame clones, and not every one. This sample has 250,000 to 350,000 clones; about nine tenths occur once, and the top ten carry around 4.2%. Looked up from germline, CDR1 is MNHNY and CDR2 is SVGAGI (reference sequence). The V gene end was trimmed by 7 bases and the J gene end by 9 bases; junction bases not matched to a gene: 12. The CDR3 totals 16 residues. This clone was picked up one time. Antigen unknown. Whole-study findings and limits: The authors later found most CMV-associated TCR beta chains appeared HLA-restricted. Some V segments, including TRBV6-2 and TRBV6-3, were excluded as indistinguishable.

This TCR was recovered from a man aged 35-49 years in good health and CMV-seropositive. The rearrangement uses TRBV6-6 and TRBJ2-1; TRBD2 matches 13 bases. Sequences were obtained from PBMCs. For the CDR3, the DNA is TGTGCCAGCATTCACACTGGGACTAGCGGGATCGGTGAGCAGTTCTTC. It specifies CASIHTGTSGIGEQFF.